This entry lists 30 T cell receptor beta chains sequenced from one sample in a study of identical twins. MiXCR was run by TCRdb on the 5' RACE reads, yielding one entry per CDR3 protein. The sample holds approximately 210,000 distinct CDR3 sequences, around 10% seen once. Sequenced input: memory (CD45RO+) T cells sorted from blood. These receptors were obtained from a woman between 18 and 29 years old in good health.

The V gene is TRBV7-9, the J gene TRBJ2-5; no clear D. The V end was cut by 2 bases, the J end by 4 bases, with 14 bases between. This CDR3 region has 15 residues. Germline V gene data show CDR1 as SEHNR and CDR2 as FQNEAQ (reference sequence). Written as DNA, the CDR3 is TGTGCCAGCAGCTTAACCTCGGGTTTGGGAGAGACCCAGTACTTC. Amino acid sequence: CASSLTSGLGETQYF.

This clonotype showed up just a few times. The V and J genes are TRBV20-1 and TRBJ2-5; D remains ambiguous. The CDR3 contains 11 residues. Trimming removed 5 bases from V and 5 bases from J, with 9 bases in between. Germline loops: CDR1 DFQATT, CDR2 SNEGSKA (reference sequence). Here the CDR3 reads CSAFLGETQYF. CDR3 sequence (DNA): TGCAGTGCTTTTTTGGGGGAGACCCAGTACTTC.

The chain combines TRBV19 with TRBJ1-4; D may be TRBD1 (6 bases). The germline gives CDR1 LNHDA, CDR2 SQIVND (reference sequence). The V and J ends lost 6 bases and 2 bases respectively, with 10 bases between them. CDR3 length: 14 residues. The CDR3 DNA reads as TGTGCCAGTAGCCACAGGGTCACTAATGAAAAACTGTTTTTT. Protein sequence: CASSHRVTNEKLFF.

The CDR3 DNA sequence: TGTGCCAGCAGTCGCCGCCACCCCGGACTTACTAGCACAGATACGCAGTATTTT. Translated: CASSRRHPGLTSTDTQYF. The chain joins TRBV27 to TRBJ2-3; possibly TRBD2 for D (5 bases). V gave up 5 bases and J gave up 0 bases, with 21 bases separating them. The CDR3 extends over 18 amino acids. Germline V gene lookup returns CDR1 MNHEY and CDR2 SMNVEV (reference sequence).

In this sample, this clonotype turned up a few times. CDR3 sequence: CAREPPGGGRYGYTF. The CDR3 region has the DNA TGTGCCAGAGAGCCCCCGGGGGGAGGAAGATATGGCTACACCTTC. The chain carries TRBV7-9 and TRBJ1-2; tentatively, D is TRBD1 (5 bases). The ends were cut back, 9 bases at V and 5 bases at J, with 22 bases in the middle. CDR3 length: 15 amino acids. The germline V gene has CDR1 SEHNR and CDR2 FQNEAQ (reference sequence).

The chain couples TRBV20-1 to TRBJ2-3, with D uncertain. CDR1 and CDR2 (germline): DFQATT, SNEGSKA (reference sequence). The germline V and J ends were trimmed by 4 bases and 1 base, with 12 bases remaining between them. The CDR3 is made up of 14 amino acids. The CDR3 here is CSAIPADRTDTQYF. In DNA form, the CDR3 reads TGCAGTGCTATTCCCGCCGACCGCACAGATACGCAGTATTTT.

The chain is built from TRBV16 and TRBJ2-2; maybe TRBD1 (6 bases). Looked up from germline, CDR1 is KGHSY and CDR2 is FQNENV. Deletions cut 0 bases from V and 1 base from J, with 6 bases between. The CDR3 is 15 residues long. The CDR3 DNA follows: TGTGCCAGCAGCCAATCCAGGGGGAACACCGGGGAGCTGTTTTTT. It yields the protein CASSQSRGNTGELFF.

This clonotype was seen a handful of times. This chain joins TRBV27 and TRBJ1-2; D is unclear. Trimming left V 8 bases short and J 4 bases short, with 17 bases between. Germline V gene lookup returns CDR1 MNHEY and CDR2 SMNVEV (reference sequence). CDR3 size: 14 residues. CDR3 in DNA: TGTGCCAGCGGCGAGGGTGGATTCATCTATGGCTACACCTTC. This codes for CASGEGGFIYGYTF.

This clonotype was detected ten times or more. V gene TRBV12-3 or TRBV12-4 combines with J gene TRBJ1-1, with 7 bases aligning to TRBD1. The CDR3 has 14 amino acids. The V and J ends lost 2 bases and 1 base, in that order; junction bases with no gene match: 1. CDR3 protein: CASSLRTGNTEAFF. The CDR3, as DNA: TGTGCCAGCAGTTTAAGGACAGGGAACACTGAAGCTTTCTTT.

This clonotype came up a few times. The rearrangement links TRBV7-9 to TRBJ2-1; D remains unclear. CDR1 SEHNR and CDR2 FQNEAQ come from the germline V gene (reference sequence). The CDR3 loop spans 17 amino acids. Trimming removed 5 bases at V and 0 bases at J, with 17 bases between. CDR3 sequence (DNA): TGTGCCAGCAGCCCCCCCTTGAGGCAGAGCTCCTACAATGAGCAGTTCTTC. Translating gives CASSPPLRQSSYNEQFF.

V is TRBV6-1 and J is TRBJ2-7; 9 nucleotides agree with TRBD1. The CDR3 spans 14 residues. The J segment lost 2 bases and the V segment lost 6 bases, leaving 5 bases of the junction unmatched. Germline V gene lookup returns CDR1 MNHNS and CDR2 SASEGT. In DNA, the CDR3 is TGTGCCAGCAGACGGACAGGGGTGACCTACGAGCAGTACTTC. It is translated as CASRRTGVTYEQYF.

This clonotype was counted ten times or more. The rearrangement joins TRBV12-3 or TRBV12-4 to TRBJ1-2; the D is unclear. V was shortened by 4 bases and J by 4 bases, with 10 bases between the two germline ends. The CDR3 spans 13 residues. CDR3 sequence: CASSSVHPYGYTF. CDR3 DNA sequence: TGTGCCAGCAGTTCCGTTCACCCCTATGGCTACACCTTC.

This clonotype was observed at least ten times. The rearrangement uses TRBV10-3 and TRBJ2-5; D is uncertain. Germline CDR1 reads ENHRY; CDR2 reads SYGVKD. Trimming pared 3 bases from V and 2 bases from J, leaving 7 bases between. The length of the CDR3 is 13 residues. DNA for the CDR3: TGTGCCATCAGTGATGGACGTCAAGAGACCCAGTACTTC. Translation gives CAISDGRQETQYF.

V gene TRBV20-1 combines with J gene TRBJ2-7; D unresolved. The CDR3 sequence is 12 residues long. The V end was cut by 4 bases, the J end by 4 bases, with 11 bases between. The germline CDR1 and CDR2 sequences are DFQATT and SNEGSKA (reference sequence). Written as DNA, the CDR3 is TGCAGTGCTAAAGCCCTAGGATACGAGCAGTACTTC. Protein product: CSAKALGYEQYF.

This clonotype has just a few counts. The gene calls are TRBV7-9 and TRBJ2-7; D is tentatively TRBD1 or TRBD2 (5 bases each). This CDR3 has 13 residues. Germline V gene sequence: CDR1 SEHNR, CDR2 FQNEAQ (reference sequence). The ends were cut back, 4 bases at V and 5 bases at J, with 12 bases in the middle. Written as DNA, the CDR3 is TGTGCCAGCAGCTCCGGGACGAGCCACGAGCAGTACTTC. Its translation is CASSSGTSHEQYF.

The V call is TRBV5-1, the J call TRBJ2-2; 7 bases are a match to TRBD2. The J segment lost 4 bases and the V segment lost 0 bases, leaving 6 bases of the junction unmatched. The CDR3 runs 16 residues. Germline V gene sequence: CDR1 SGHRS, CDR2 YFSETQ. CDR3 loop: CASSLATGRATGELFF. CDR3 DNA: TGCGCCAGCAGCTTGGCCACGGGGAGGGCCACCGGGGAGCTGTTTTTT.

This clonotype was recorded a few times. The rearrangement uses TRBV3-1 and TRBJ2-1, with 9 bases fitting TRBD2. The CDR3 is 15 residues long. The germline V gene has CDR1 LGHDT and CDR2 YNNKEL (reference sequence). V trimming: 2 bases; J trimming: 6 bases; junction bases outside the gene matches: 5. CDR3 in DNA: TGTGCCAGCAGCCAACATAGCGGGAGAGGCAATGAGCAGTTCTTC. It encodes CASSQHSGRGNEQFF.

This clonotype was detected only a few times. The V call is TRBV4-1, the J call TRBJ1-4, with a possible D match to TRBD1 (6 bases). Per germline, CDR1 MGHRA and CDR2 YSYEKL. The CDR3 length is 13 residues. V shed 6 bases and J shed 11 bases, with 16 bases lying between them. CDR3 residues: CASSQIQGEKLFF. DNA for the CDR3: TGCGCCAGCAGTCAAATACAGGGTGAGAAACTGTTTTTT.

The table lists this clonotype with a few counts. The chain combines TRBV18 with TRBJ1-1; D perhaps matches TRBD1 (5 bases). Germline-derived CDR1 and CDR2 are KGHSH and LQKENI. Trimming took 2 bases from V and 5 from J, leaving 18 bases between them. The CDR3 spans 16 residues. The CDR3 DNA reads TGTGCCAGCTCACCATTGGATCTGTTGGGGCTTACTGAAGCTTTCTTT. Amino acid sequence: CASSPLDLLGLTEAFF.

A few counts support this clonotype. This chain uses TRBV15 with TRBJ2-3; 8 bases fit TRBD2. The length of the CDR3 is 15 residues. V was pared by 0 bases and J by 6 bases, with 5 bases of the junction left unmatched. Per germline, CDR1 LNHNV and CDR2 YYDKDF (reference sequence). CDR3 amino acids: CATSRERGAFDTQYF. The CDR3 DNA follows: TGTGCCACCAGCAGAGAGCGGGGGGCCTTTGATACGCAGTATTTT. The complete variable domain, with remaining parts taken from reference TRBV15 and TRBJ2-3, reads DAMVIQNPRYQVTQFGKPVTLSCSQTLNHNVMYWYQQKSSQAPKLLFHYYDKDFNNEADTPDNFQSRRPNTSFCFLDIRSPGLGDTAMYLCATSRERGAFDTQYFGPGTRLTVL.

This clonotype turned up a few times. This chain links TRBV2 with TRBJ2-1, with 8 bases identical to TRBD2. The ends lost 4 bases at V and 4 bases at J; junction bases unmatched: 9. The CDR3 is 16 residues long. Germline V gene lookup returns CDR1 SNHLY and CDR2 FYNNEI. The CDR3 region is CASSGGQRERYNEQFF. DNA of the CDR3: TGTGCCAGCAGTGGGGGGCAGCGGGAGCGGTACAATGAGCAGTTCTTC.

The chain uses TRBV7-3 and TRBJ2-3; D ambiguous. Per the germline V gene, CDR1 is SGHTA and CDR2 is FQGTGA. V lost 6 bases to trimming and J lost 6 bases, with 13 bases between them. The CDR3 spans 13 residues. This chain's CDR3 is CASSRSPRDTQYF. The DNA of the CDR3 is TGTGCCAGCAGTCGGTCTCCGAGGGATACGCAGTATTTT.

The CDR3 spells CASSEAPGQGYEQYF. The CDR3 nucleotides are TGTGCCAGCAGTGAAGCGCCGGGACAGGGATACGAGCAGTACTTC. The rearrangement uses TRBV6-1 and TRBJ2-7, with 9 bases that match TRBD1. The CDR3 runs 15 residues. Germline trimming cut 0 bases from V and 4 bases from J; bases unmatched to any gene: 4. Germline values: CDR1 MNHNS, CDR2 SASEGT.

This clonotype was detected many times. This chain's CDR3 is CASSLKENQPQHF. Here the CDR3 DNA reads TGTGCCAGCAGTTTAAAGGAGAATCAGCCCCAGCATTTT. This rearrangement joins TRBV12-3 or TRBV12-4 to TRBJ1-5, with D uncertain. The length of the CDR3 is 13 residues. V was trimmed by 2 bases and J by 4 bases, leaving 6 bases between them.

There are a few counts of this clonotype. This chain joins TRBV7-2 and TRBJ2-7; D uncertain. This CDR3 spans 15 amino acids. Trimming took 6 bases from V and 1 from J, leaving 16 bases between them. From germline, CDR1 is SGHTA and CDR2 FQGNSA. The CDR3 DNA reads TGTGCCAGCAGGCCCTCGGTTCTGGAGTCCTACGAGCAGTACTTC. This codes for CASRPSVLESYEQYF.

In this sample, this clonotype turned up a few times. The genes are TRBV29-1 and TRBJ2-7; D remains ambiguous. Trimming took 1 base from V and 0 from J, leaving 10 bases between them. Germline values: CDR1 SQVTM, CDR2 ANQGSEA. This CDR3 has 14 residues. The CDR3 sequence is CSVEGNGISYEQYF. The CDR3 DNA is TGCAGCGTTGAAGGAAATGGGATCTCCTACGAGCAGTACTTC.

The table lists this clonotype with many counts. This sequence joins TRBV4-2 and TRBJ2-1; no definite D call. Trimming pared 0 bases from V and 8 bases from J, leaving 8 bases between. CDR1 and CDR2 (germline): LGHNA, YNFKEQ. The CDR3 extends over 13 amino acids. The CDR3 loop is CASSQDLWDEQFF. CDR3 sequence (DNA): TGTGCCAGCAGCCAAGATCTGTGGGATGAGCAGTTCTTC.

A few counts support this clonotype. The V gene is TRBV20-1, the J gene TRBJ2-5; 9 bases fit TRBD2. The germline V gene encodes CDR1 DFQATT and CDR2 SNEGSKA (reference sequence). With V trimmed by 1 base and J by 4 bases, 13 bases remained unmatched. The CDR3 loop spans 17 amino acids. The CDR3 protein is CSARVSAGGRVGETQYF. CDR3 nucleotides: TGCAGTGCTAGAGTCTCAGCGGGAGGACGCGTAGGAGAGACCCAGTACTTC.

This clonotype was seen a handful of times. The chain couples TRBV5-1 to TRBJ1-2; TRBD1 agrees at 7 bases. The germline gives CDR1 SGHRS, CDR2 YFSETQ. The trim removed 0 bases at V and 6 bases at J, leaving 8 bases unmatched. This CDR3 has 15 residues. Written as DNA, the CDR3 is TGCGCCAGCAGCTTGGCCACCGGACAGGAGAATGGCTACACCTTC. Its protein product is CASSLATGQENGYTF.

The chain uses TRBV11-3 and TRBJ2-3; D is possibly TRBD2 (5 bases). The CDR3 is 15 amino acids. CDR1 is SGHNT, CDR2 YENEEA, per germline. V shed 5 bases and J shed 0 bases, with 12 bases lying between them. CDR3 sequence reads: CASSAQRGSTDTQYF. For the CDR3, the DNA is TGTGCCAGCAGCGCACAGCGCGGGAGCACAGATACGCAGTATTTT.